Listed below are T cell receptor beta chains from one sample, sequenced in a study of OX40 agonist ivuxolimab in advanced cancers. Clones were read by immunoSEQ multiplex PCR, and TCRdb kept only the in-frame ones, dropping some. The table lists 99,000 or so clones, roughly 80% of them singletons. This sample comprised CD4+ or CD8+ T cells sorted from blood, obtained in a trial of the OX40 agonist ivuxolimab. These receptors were obtained from an adult with an advanced solid tumor such as melanoma, head and neck, liver or kidney cancer. CDR3s include the opening cysteine and the closing phenylalanine or tryptophan. D genes are given only for firm matches. A clone size is listed for some rows: how often the clone was seen (once, few, many), or a class if it is expanded.

-,TRBJ1-1,-,TRBV2,14,TGTGCCAGCAGCGCGACGGGAGTGAACACTGAAGCTTTCTTT,CASSATGVNTEAFF
-,TRBJ2-3,TRBD1,TRBV27,17,TGTGCCAGCAAGGTACAGGGGGTGTCTCCTAGCACAGATACGCAGTATTTT,CASKVQGVSPSTDTQYF
-,TRBJ2-7,TRBD1,TRBV6-5,14,TGTGCCAGCAGTCCCGGGACAGGGGTGGGCGAGCAGTACTTC,CASSPGTGVGEQYF
-,TRBJ2-1,TRBD1,TRBV27,13,TGTGCCAGTAAAGCCTCAGGGGGCCCTGAGCAGTTCTTC,CASKASGGPEQFF
-,TRBJ2-1,-,TRBV5-6,15,TGTGCCAGCAGCTTGGTTGGGGCAGCCTACAATGAGCAGTTCTTC,CASSLVGAAYNEQFF
few,TRBJ2-7,-,TRBV20-1,11,TGCAGTGCTAGAGATGGGGATCTCTGGTACTTC,CSARDGDLWYF
-,TRBJ2-3,TRBD2,TRBV7-9,15,TGTGCCAGCAGCTTCCTAGCGGGAGGCACAGATACGCAGTATTTT,CASSFLAGGTDTQYF
-,TRBJ2-3,-,TRBV7-9,15,TGTGCCAGCAGCTCCCAGACAATCACGGCAGATACGCAGTATTTT,CASSSQTITADTQYF
-,TRBJ2-2,-,TRBV7-8,14,TGTGCCAGCAGCTTAATCCCGGGGTCCGGGGAGCTGTTTTTT,CASSLIPGSGELFF
-,TRBJ1-2,-,TRBV19,14,TGTGCCAGTAGTATTGAGGCACAAATCTATGGCTACACCTTC,CASSIEAQIYGYTF
-,TRBJ2-1,-,TRBV4-2,16,TGTGCCAGCAGCCAAGAACCGGGGGTCTCCTACAATGAGCAGTTCTTC,CASSQEPGVSYNEQFF
-,TRBJ1-5,-,TRBV6-5,14,TGTGCCAGCAGCTATGGGCTAGGGGAACAGCCCCAGCATTTT,CASSYGLGEQPQHF
-,TRBJ2-7,TRBD1,TRBV19,16,TGTGCCAGTAGTATAGAGGCTGGACAGGGACTCTACGAGCAGTACTTC,CASSIEAGQGLYEQYF
-,TRBJ2-7,TRBD1,TRBV6-5,14,TGTGCCAGCAGCCGACAGGGGGCCCCCTACGAGCAGTACTTC,CASSRQGAPYEQYF
once,TRBJ1-6,TRBD1,TRBV28,19,TGTGCCAGCAGAATCCGGGACAGGGGGCTGCGCTCCTATAATTCACCCCTCCACTTT,CASRIRDRGLRSYNSPLHF
few,TRBJ2-1,TRBD1,TRBV6-5,16,TGTGCCAGCAGTTACCAGACAGGGGGTAGGTCCAATGAGCAGTTCTTC,CASSYQTGGRSNEQFF
-,TRBJ1-1,-,TRBV9,14,TGTGCCAGCAGCGTAGCCCAGGGAGGCACTGAAGCTTTCTTT,CASSVAQGGTEAFF
-,TRBJ2-1,TRBD2,TRBV19,13,TGTGCCAGTAGTATCGGGACTAACCGTGAGCAGTTCTTC,CASSIGTNREQFF
-,TRBJ2-3,-,TRBV27,13,TGTGCCAGCACCAGGACCCCCAGGGAGATGCAGTATTTT,CASTRTPREMQYF
-,TRBJ1-4,TRBD1,TRBV7-9,14,TGTGCCAGCAGCCAGACAGGGGCTAATGAAAAACTGTTTTTT,CASSQTGANEKLFF
-,TRBJ2-7,-,TRBV21-1,15,TGTGCCAGCAGCCACTTGGACGGAGCCACCTACGAGCAGTACTTC,CASSHLDGATYEQYF
-,TRBJ1-6,TRBD1,TRBV25-1,15,TGTGCCAGCAGTGAAGCCGGGACAGGGCAATCACCCCTCCACTTT,CASSEAGTGQSPLHF
-,TRBJ2-1,-,TRBV6-4,18,TGTGCCAGCAGTGACTCAAGCCCCCAGGGGAGCTCCTACAATGAGCAGTTCTTC,CASSDSSPQGSSYNEQFF
-,TRBJ2-3,-,TRBV5-6,17,TGTGCCAGCAGCAGGGGGCCACCGGGGGCCCCCTCGGATACGCAGTATTTT,CASSRGPPGAPSDTQYF
-,TRBJ1-1,TRBD1,TRBV7-9,13,TGTGCCAGCACCACCACAGGGGGCACTGAAGCTTTCTTT,CASTTTGGTEAFF
-,TRBJ1-5,-,TRBV7-9,17,TGTGCCAGCAGCTTTGGTGGGGGCCCGAATAGCAATCAGCCCCAGCATTTT,CASSFGGGPNSNQPQHF
few,TRBJ1-6,-,TRBV7-9,14,TGTGCCAGCAGCTTACGGGGAACTAATTCACCCCTCCACTTT,CASSLRGTNSPLHF
-,TRBJ2-1,TRBD2,TRBV12-5,16,TGTGCTAGTGGTTCGATACTAGCGGGAGGGAACAATGAGCAGTTCTTC,CASGSILAGGNNEQFF
-,TRBJ2-7,-,TRBV6-1,13,TGTGCCAGCAGGGGGGCAGGTCTCGGCGAGCAGTACTTC,CASRGAGLGEQYF
-,TRBJ2-3,-,TRBV9,13,TGTGCCAGCAGCGGGAGGCCCCCAGATACGCAGTATTTT,CASSGRPPDTQYF
-,TRBJ1-1,TRBD1,TRBV7-6,15,TGTGCCAGCAGCAACCGGGACAGGGGAAACACTGAAGCTTTCTTT,CASSNRDRGNTEAFF
once,TRBJ2-3,-,TRBV20-1,11,TGCAGTGGGAGTAGCACAGATACGCAGTATTTT,CSGSSTDTQYF
once,TRBJ2-1,TRBD2,TRBV7-2,15,TGTGCCAGCAGCTTAGGAGCGGGGGCCCCCAATGAGCAGTTCTTC,CASSLGAGAPNEQFF
-,TRBJ1-5,-,TRBV7-2,18,TGTGCCAGCAGCCCTAGGTACGCACAGACGAACGGCAATCAGCCCCAGCATTTT,CASSPRYAQTNGNQPQHF
once,TRBJ1-5,-,TRBV5-1,16,TGCGCCAGCAGCTTGGGGGCCCGGGATCTAGGGCAGCCCCAGCATTTT,CASSLGARDLGQPQHF
-,TRBJ2-7,-,TRBV18,15,TGTGCCAGCTCACCGAGGACGGAGCCCGGACGGGAGCAGTACTTC,CASSPRTEPGREQYF
-,TRBJ1-2,-,TRBV5-1,13,TGCGCCAGCAGCCCAGGGGCTCTGTATGGCTACACCTTC,CASSPGALYGYTF
-,TRBJ1-2,-,TRBV6-5,15,TGTGCCAGCAGTTACCTGACTCTCACTGGTCATGGCTACACCTTC,CASSYLTLTGHGYTF
few,TRBJ2-3,-,TRBV7-9,13,TGTGCCAGCAGACCGATAGGTCCGGATACGCAGTATTTT,CASRPIGPDTQYF
-,TRBJ2-7,-,TRBV7-6,18,TGTGCCAGCAGCTTAGGTTCGGGCGGGGGCAATATGGGGGCCGAGCAGTACTTC,CASSLGSGGGNMGAEQYF
-,TRBJ2-7,TRBD1,TRBV29-1,14,TGCAGCGTTAAAATGGGGACAGGGGCCTCCGAGCAGTACTTC,CSVKMGTGASEQYF
once,TRBJ1-1,-,TRBV5-1,13,TGCGCCAGCAGCGTTGACGGGAACACTGAAGCTTTCTTT,CASSVDGNTEAFF
-,TRBJ2-7,-,TRBV5-6,14,TGTGCCAGCAGCTTGGGTCCGGACACCTACGAGCAGTACTTC,CASSLGPDTYEQYF
-,TRBJ1-5,-,TRBV11-2,13,TGTGCCAGCAGCTTAGATCTTGGTCAGCCCCAGCATTTT,CASSLDLGQPQHF
-,TRBJ2-7,TRBD2,TRBV6-5,15,TGTGCCAGCAGTTACTCGGGGTTAGCGGGAGTCGAGCAGTACTTC,CASSYSGLAGVEQYF
few,TRBJ2-1,TRBD2,TRBV4-2,15,TGTGCCAGCAGCCAACCCGAGCGGGGGGGTCAGGAGCAGTTCTTC,CASSQPERGGQEQFF
-,TRBJ1-1,-,TRBV2,13,TGTGCCAGCAGCGTCAGTATGAACACTGAAGCTTTCTTT,CASSVSMNTEAFF
once,TRBJ2-1,-,TRBV11-2,15,TGTGCCAGCAGCTTAGCCGCCGGGGGTGGGGATGAGCAGTTCTTC,CASSLAAGGGDEQFF
-,TRBJ2-3,TRBD1,TRBV10-1,15,TGCGCCAGCACCGATGGACAGGATTGCACAGATACGCAGTATTTT,CASTDGQDCTDTQYF
-,TRBJ2-7,TRBD2,TRBV27,16,TGTGCCAGCAACCCCAGCGCGCGGGAGGGCCTCCACGAGCAGTACTTC,CASNPSAREGLHEQYF
-,TRBJ1-1,-,TRBV2,15,TGTGCCAGCAGTTCCTCGGCGGGCCCCAACACTGAAGCTTTCTTT,CASSSSAGPNTEAFF
-,TRBJ2-1,-,TRBV7-2,11,TGTGCCAGCAGGCTAGACAATGAGCAGTTCTTC,CASRLDNEQFF
-,TRBJ2-7,TRBD2,TRBV10-3,15,TGTGCCATCAAGGGGACTAGCGGGATGGAACACGAGCAGTACTTC,CAIKGTSGMEHEQYF
-,TRBJ2-7,-,TRBV4-3,15,TGCGCCAGCAGCCAAGAGCTGGCTAGCCCAGGAGAGCAGTACTTC,CASSQELASPGEQYF
-,TRBJ2-2,-,TRBV7-9,15,TGTGCCAGCAGCCCGAAAACCGACCGGCCCGGGGAGCTGTTTTTT,CASSPKTDRPGELFF